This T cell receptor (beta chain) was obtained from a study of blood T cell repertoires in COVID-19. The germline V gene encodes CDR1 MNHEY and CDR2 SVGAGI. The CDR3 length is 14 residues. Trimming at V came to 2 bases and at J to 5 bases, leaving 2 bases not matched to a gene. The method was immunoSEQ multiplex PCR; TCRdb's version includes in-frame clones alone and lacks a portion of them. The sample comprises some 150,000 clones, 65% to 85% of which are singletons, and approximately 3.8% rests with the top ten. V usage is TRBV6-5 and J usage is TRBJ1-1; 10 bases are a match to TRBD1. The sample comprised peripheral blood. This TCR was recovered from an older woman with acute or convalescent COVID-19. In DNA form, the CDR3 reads TGTGCCAGCAGTTACGGACAGGGGGGGACTGAAGCTTTCTTT. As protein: CASSYGQGGTEAFF.